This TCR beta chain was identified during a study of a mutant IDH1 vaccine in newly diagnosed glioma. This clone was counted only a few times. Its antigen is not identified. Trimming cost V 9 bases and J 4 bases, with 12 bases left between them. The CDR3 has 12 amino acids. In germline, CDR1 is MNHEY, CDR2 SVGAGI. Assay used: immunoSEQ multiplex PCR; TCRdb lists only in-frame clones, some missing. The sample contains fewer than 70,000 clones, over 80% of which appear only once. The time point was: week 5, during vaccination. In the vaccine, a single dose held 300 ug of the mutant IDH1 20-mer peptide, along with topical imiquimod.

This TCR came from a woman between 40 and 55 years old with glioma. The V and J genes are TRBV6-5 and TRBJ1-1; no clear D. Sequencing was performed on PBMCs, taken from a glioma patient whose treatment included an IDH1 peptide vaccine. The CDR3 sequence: CARTWPGTEAFF. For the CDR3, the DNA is TGTGCCAGAACCTGGCCTGGCACTGAAGCTTTCTTT.